One T cell receptor beta chain is described in this entry. Its antigen is unidentified. The sample is drawn from a study of graft-versus-host responses after intestinal transplantation. Study-level findings and limits: In patients with graft-donor T cell macrochimerism, allograft graft-versus-host to host-versus-graft clonal ratios were high.

The data were produced by immunoSEQ multiplex PCR, yet TCRdb's version contains in-frame clones alone and is incomplete. The table lists roughly 8,600 clones, around 90% of them singletons. In germline, CDR1 is SEHNR, CDR2 FQNEAQ (reference sequence). This CDR3 has 18 amino acids. Germline trimming cut 3 bases from V and 5 bases from J; bases unmatched to any gene: 12. The material sequenced was PBMCs, taken approximately 30 days after intestinal transplant. The gene calls are TRBV7-9 and TRBJ2-3, with 12 bases matching TRBD1. The receptor was derived from a human patient who received an intestinal transplant, so some T cells may come from the graft donor. The CDR3 reads CASSFFGTGGEVEDTQYF. The CDR3, as DNA: TGTGCCAGCAGCTTTTTCGGGACAGGGGGCGAGGTGGAAGATACGCAGTATTTT.